These 30 T cell receptor beta chains originate from one sample sequenced in a study of CD8 T cells in ankylosing spondylitis. The study, taken as a whole, reports: Eight or nine highly homologous variants formed a TCR beta motif that appeared characteristic of ankylosing spondylitis blood.

TCRdb analysed the 5' RACE reads with MiXCR anew, one entry per CDR3 protein. Among hundreds of thousands of distinct CDR3 sequences listed, about 25% were seen once. Antigens of these TCRs are unknown. Specimen: blood, either unsorted or a sorted T cell fraction (not recorded which). These receptors were collected from a male donor with ankylosing spondylitis.

This clonotype was observed a few times. The chain links TRBV20-1 to TRBJ2-5; possible D gene TRBD2, 6 bases. CDR3 length equals 13 residues. The germline gives CDR1 DFQATT, CDR2 SNEGSKA (reference sequence). V was cut by 3 bases and J by 5 bases, with 13 bases left in between. Here the CDR3 DNA reads TGCAGTGCTAGGCCCGGGGGAAGGGAGACCCAGTACTTC. This codes for CSARPGGRETQYF.

The genes are TRBV20-1 and TRBJ2-7; D call uncertain. CDR1 and CDR2 from the germline V gene are DFQATT and SNEGSKA (reference sequence). This CDR3 region has 14 residues. The V and J ends lost 6 bases and 6 bases respectively, with 21 bases between them. The CDR3 sequence is CSADAPGLDREQYF. DNA of the CDR3: TGCAGTGCGGATGCCCCCGGGCTCGATCGCGAGCAGTACTTC.

The V gene is TRBV11-2, the J gene TRBJ2-5, with 13 bases matching TRBD2. The CDR3 covers 19 residues. With 1 base clipped from V and 1 base from J, the junction kept 9 bases outside the gene matches. In germline, CDR1 is SGHAT, CDR2 FQNNGV. The CDR3 DNA reads as TGTGCCAGCAGCTTAGTACGGACTAGCGGGAGAGGGGCCCAAGAGACCCAGTACTTC. Translated, it gives CASSLVRTSGRGAQETQYF.

V usage is TRBV6-2 or TRBV6-3 and J usage is TRBJ2-1; tentative D call: TRBD2 (7 bases). CDR1 MNHEY and CDR2 SVGEGT come from the germline V gene. The CDR3 has 13 amino acids. V was pared by 8 bases and J by 10 bases, with 18 bases between. Here the CDR3 reads CASVRGGLGEQFF. The DNA of the CDR3 is TGTGCCAGCGTTAGGGGGGGCTTGGGGGAGCAGTTCTTC.

This clonotype was observed a few times. This chain joins TRBV5-1 and TRBJ2-7; D is unclear. This CDR3 is built from 13 residues. Trimming cost V 4 bases and J 3 bases, with 11 bases left between them. Per germline, CDR1 SGHRS and CDR2 YFSETQ. The chain's CDR3 is CASSNTVNYEQYF. The CDR3 DNA is TGCGCCAGCAGCAACACAGTAAACTACGAGCAGTACTTC.

V usage is TRBV2 and J usage is TRBJ2-1, with 8 positions matching TRBD1. This CDR3 is built from 13 residues. Germline V CDR1 and CDR2: SNHLY, FYNNEI. V was pared by 4 bases and J by 8 bases, with 4 bases of the junction left unmatched. The CDR3 here is CASSVDRADEQFF. CDR3 coding DNA: TGTGCCAGCAGTGTGGACAGGGCCGATGAGCAGTTCTTC.

The genes are TRBV20-1 and TRBJ2-1, with 10 bases identical to TRBD1. The CDR3 is 16 amino acids. CDR1 and CDR2 (germline): DFQATT, SNEGSKA (reference sequence). J lost 6 bases, V lost 0 bases, and 8 bases had no gene match. In nucleotides, the CDR3 is TGCAGTGCTAGAGAAGACAGGGGGCTGAATTTCAATGAGCAGTTCTTC. This codes for CSAREDRGLNFNEQFF.

CDR3 loop: CASSLGAGREPQHF. For the CDR3, the DNA is TGCGCCAGCAGCTTGGGGGCAGGGCGGGAGCCCCAGCATTTT. The chain combines TRBV5-1 with TRBJ1-5; tentatively, D is TRBD1 (5 bases). Germline V lookup: CDR1 SGHRS, CDR2 YFSETQ. The CDR3 is 14 amino acids. V shed 0 bases and J shed 8 bases, with 12 bases lying between them.

The chain has TRBV18 and TRBJ1-3; D remains ambiguous. V was pared by 0 bases and J by 0 bases, with 12 bases between. The CDR3 is made up of 17 amino acids. CDR1 and CDR2 from the germline V gene are KGHSH and LQKENI. The CDR3 DNA sequence: TGTGCCAGCTCACCACCGCTAAGAGAAGCCTCTGGAAACACCATATATTTT. It specifies CASSPPLREASGNTIYF.

This clonotype has more than one count but fewer than ten. The chain combines TRBV12-3 or TRBV12-4 with TRBJ1-1; D not certain. Trimming removed 3 bases at V and 1 base at J, with 9 bases between. This CDR3 region has 14 residues. CDR3 loop: CASSLSVTNTEAFF. The CDR3 bases are TGTGCCAGCAGTTTGAGTGTGACGAACACTGAAGCTTTCTTT.

A few counts support this clonotype. The rearrangement links TRBV4-1 to TRBJ2-1, with D perhaps TRBD2 (7 bases). V lost 1 base to trimming and J lost 11 bases, with 21 bases between them. Germline V gives CDR1 MGHRA, CDR2 YSYEKL. There are 16 residues in the CDR3. The DNA of the CDR3 is TGCGCCAGCAGCCAAGTCAGGGGAGGGGCCTCCGGTAAGCAGTTCTTC. This translates into CASSQVRGGASGKQFF.

The chain couples TRBV28 to TRBJ1-5; 8 bases align to TRBD1. V trimming: 6 bases; J trimming: 6 bases; junction bases outside the gene matches: 4. Germline V gene sequence: CDR1 MDHEN, CDR2 SYDVKM. CDR3 length: 13 residues. The CDR3 reads CASRSTGGQPQHF. CDR3 sequence (DNA): TGTGCCAGCAGATCCACAGGGGGTCAGCCCCAGCATTTT.

In its sample, this clonotype was seen a few times. For the CDR3, the DNA is TGCAGCGCCGAAGGGTCCAGGGTGGGAACAGCTTTCTTT. This encodes CSAEGSRVGTAFF. The chain links TRBV29-1 to TRBJ1-1; a weak D match, TRBD1 (5 bases). The V and J ends lost 7 bases and 10 bases respectively, with 22 bases between them. This CDR3 region has 13 residues. Germline assignment: CDR1 SQVTM and CDR2 ANQGSEA.

This clonotype has a handful of counts. The chain employs TRBV29-1 and TRBJ1-3; tentatively, D is TRBD1 (6 bases). With 7 bases removed from V and 5 bases from J, the gap between germline ends came to 15 bases. Germline V CDR1 and CDR2: SQVTM, ANQGSEA. The CDR3 consists of 13 residues. The CDR3 region has the DNA TGCAGCGCTGGTTCAGGGGAACGAAACACCATATATTTT. Translated, it gives CSAGSGERNTIYF.

This clonotype was detected once. V is TRBV27 and J is TRBJ1-2; D gene ambiguous. The CDR3 sequence is 13 residues long. V lost 3 bases and J lost 2, with 7 bases in between. The germline V gene encodes CDR1 MNHEY and CDR2 SMNVEV (reference sequence). The CDR3 sequence: CASSFSVNYGYTF. The CDR3 DNA follows: TGTGCCAGCAGTTTTTCCGTGAACTATGGCTACACCTTC.

This clonotype was observed a few times. The V gene is TRBV11-2, the J gene TRBJ2-3, with D maybe TRBD1 (5 bases). The V gene lost 4 bases and the J gene lost 6 bases, with 8 bases spanning the gap. The CDR3 runs 12 residues. Germline V gives CDR1 SGHAT, CDR2 FQNNGV. The CDR3 coding sequence is TGTGCCAGCAGCTCTAGGGGTGATACGCAGTATTTT. Its translation: CASSSRGDTQYF.

DNA of the CDR3: TGTGCCAGCAGTTACGCCGGGACCACCTCCGGCGAGCAGTACGTC. Its protein is CASSYAGTTSGEQYV. The V and J genes are TRBV6-5 and TRBJ2-7; perhaps D is TRBD1 or TRBD2 (5 bases each). Trimming shortened V by 2 bases and J by 6 bases, and 17 bases separated the two germline ends. CDR1 is MNHEY, CDR2 SVGAGI, per germline. The CDR3 spans 15 residues.

V is TRBV30 and J is TRBJ2-6, with D maybe TRBD1 (6 bases). Trimming took 0 bases from V and 0 from J, leaving 12 bases between them. Germline V gives CDR1 GTSNPN, CDR2 SVGIG (reference sequence). The CDR3 is 17 residues long. The CDR3 region has the DNA TGTGCCTGGAGTGTAAACAGGGTGCGCTCTGGGGCCAACGTCCTGACTTTC. Translation gives CAWSVNRVRSGANVLTF.

This chain uses TRBV24-1 with TRBJ2-3; no clear D. The CDR3 loop spans 15 amino acids. Trimming removed 2 bases from V and 1 base from J, with 9 bases in between. Per the germline V gene, CDR1 is KGHDR and CDR2 is SFDVKD. The CDR3 protein is CATSDYKGRTDTQYF. In DNA form, the CDR3 reads TGTGCCACCAGTGATTATAAAGGACGCACAGATACGCAGTATTTT.

This clonotype was counted a few times. The J gene is TRBJ2-7, the V gene TRBV3-1, with TRBD1 as a possible D gene (5 bases). CDR1 and CDR2 from the germline V gene are LGHDT and YNNKEL (reference sequence). The CDR3 is made up of 13 amino acids. With 6 bases removed from V and 7 bases from J, the gap between germline ends came to 16 bases. DNA of the CDR3: TGTGCCAGCAGTCCTCGAGGCCCAGGGGAGCAGTACTTC. It encodes CASSPRGPGEQYF.

This clonotype was seen a handful of times. The CDR3 nucleotides are TGCGCCAGCAGCCCTCCGGGGACGGAAACGCAGTATTTT. Encoded protein: CASSPPGTETQYF. The chain couples TRBV5-1 to TRBJ2-3; D tentatively reads TRBD1 or TRBD2 (5 bases each). The CDR3 length is 13 residues. Between the trimmed V and J ends, which lost 4 bases and 9 bases, there was a span of 15 bases. Germline V gene sequence: CDR1 SGHRS, CDR2 YFSETQ. The full variable domain, in which reference TRBV5-1 and TRBJ2-3 provide the parts outside the CDR3, is KAGVTQTPRYLIKTRGQQVTLSCSPISGHRSVSWYQQTPGQGLQFLFEYFSETQRNKGNFPGRFSGRQFSNSRSEMNVSTLELGDSALYLCASSPPGTETQYFGPGTRLTVL.

This clonotype has at least ten counts. V and J are TRBV25-1 and TRBJ2-5, with a tentative D call TRBD2 (6 bases). Germline V gene sequence: CDR1 MGHDK, CDR2 SYGVNS. The CDR3 length is 14 residues. Deletions cut 3 bases from V and 4 bases from J, with 12 bases between. In DNA form, the CDR3 reads TGTGCCAGCAGTGACCGGGAGTTTGGAGAGACCCAGTACTTC. Its protein is CASSDREFGETQYF.

The chain's CDR3 is CASSQVRKDTGELFF. The CDR3 region has the DNA TGTGCCAGCAGCCAAGTTCGAAAGGACACCGGGGAGCTGTTTTTT. The chain combines TRBV3-1 with TRBJ2-2; the D is unclear. This CDR3 is 15 amino acids long. CDR1 and CDR2 (germline): LGHDT, YNNKEL (reference sequence). Trimming left V 1 base short and J 3 bases short, with 9 bases between.

The V and J genes are TRBV12-3 or TRBV12-4 and TRBJ1-1; 8 nucleotides line up with TRBD1. Germline trimming cut 3 bases from V and 5 bases from J; bases unmatched to any gene: 5. This CDR3 spans 14 amino acids. The CDR3 region has the DNA TGTGCCAGCAGTTTTAACAGGGGGGGAACTGAAGCTTTCTTT. Its protein product is CASSFNRGGTEAFF.

This rearrangement joins TRBV7-6 to TRBJ1-5; D is uncertain. Germline CDR1 and CDR2: SGHVS and FNYEAQ. This CDR3 comprises 14 residues. V was cut by 2 bases and J by 7 bases, with 12 bases left in between. This chain's CDR3 is CASSLTGSGQPQHF. The DNA of the CDR3 is TGTGCCAGCAGCTTAACTGGGTCAGGCCAGCCCCAGCATTTT.

V usage is TRBV4-2 and J usage is TRBJ2-4, with D unresolved. V was shortened by 4 bases and J by 8 bases, with 18 bases between the two germline ends. The germline gives CDR1 LGHNA, CDR2 YNFKEQ. The CDR3 runs 15 residues. The CDR3: CASSPRTSGTDIQYF. CDR3 DNA: TGTGCCAGCAGCCCCCGGACCTCTGGAACCGACATTCAGTACTTC.

The chain has TRBV20-1 and TRBJ2-4, with 9 bases identical to TRBD2. With V trimmed by 5 bases and J by 0 bases, 14 bases remained unmatched. Germline CDR1 DFQATT, CDR2 SNEGSKA (reference sequence). The CDR3 spans 18 residues. This CDR3 is CSAPRRVAGDLAKNIQYF. The DNA for the CDR3 is TGCAGTGCTCCCCGTAGAGTAGCGGGAGATCTAGCCAAAAACATTCAGTACTTC.

The chain combines TRBV20-1 with TRBJ2-7; no clear D. Germline V gives CDR1 DFQATT, CDR2 SNEGSKA (reference sequence). Trimming cost V 2 bases and J 5 bases, with 10 bases left between them. The CDR3 totals 12 residues. DNA for the CDR3: TGCAGTGCTAGACGAGACGACAACGAGCAGTACGTC. Its protein product is CSARRDDNEQYV.

The table lists this clonotype with a few counts. The V gene is TRBV24-1, the J gene TRBJ2-7; unclear D gene. V was trimmed by 4 bases and J by 5 bases, leaving 14 bases between them. The CDR3 contains 14 residues. Germline CDR1 KGHDR, CDR2 SFDVKD. The CDR3 DNA reads TGTGCCACCAGTGAATATGGGTTTCGAAACGAGCAGTACGTC. It encodes CATSEYGFRNEQYV.

The V gene is TRBV7-6, the J gene TRBJ1-1; TRBD1 is a possible D gene (5 bases). The CDR3 sequence is 16 residues long. Trimming shortened V by 1 base and J by 2 bases, and 14 bases separated the two germline ends. The V gene's germline CDR1 is SGHVS and CDR2 FNYEAQ. The CDR3 reads CASSLVGYRTNTEAFF. The CDR3 DNA sequence: TGTGCCAGCAGCTTAGTCGGGTACAGGACTAACACTGAAGCTTTCTTT.